These T cell receptor beta chains were read from a single sample in a study of regulatory T cells in long-lasting Graves disease. TCRdb ran MiXCR on the multiplex PCR reads and lists one entry per CDR3 protein. The sample has some 560,000 distinct CDR3 sequences, 15% to 20% seen once. Separately, the same data were catalogued under a study of T cells in Graves' hyperthyroidism and ophthalmopathy.

The sample in question was peripheral blood mononuclear cells (PBMCs), obtained at new diagnosis, from a patient treated with antithyroid drugs. The receptors stem from a middle-aged woman with Graves disease. CDR3s include the opening cysteine and the closing phenylalanine or tryptophan. The D gene is left open where the match is weak. A row's size may be missing; if present it is once, few, many or a size class.

V gene	D gene	clone size	J gene	CDR3 protein	CDR3 DNA
TRBV18	.	few	TRBJ1-1	CASSHRDLNTEAFF	TGTGCCAGCTCACACCGGGACTTGAACACTGAAGCTTTCTTT
TRBV20-1	.	many	TRBJ1-3	CSARDLVGNTIYF	TGCAGTGCTAGAGATCTAGTTGGTAACACCATATATTTT
TRBV3-1	TRBD1	many	TRBJ2-1	CASSPGTGDEQFF	TGTGCCAGCAGCCCCGGGACAGGGGATGAGCAGTTCTTC
TRBV12-3/TRBV12-4	.	many	TRBJ1-5	CASSTFLGSNQPQHF	TGTGCCAGCAGTACCTTTCTGGGGAGCAATCAGCCCCAGCATTTT
TRBV7-9	.	.	TRBJ2-5	CASSHNEGETQYF	TGTGCCAGCAGCCACAACGAGGGGGAGACCCAGTACTTC
TRBV29-1	.	.	TRBJ2-2	CSVEDGRTGTGELFF	TGCAGCGTTGAAGATGGGAGGACTGGCACCGGGGAGCTGTTTTTT
TRBV12-3/TRBV12-4	.	many	TRBJ2-7	CASSRTLYEQYF	TGTGCCAGCAGTCGGACCCTCTACGAGCAGTACTTC
TRBV19	.	.	TRBJ2-5	CASSLVGLGQETQYF	TGTGCCAGTAGTCTAGTGGGACTCGGTCAAGAGACCCAGTACTTC
TRBV12-3/TRBV12-4	.	many	TRBJ1-2	CASSPGVVYYGYTF	TGTGCCAGCAGCCCGGGTGTGGTCTACTATGGCTACACCTTC
TRBV7-2	.	.	TRBJ1-3	CASSLEGTAGGNTIYF	TGTGCCAGCAGCTTAGAGGGGACTGCAGGTGGAAACACCATATATTTT
TRBV20-1	.	many	TRBJ2-1	CSARGETSLSNEQFF	TGCAGTGCTAGAGGGGAGACTAGTCTATCCAATGAGCAGTTCTTC
TRBV10-3	TRBD2	many	TRBJ2-5	CAISELAGLLETQYF	TGTGCCATCAGTGAACTAGCGGGATTATTAGAGACCCAGTACTTC
TRBV7-8	.	many	TRBJ2-3	CASSSEDRSTDTQYF	TGTGCCAGCAGCTCAGAGGACCGTAGCACAGATACGCAGTATTTT
TRBV15	.	.	TRBJ1-1	CATSRDLDTEAFF	TGTGCCACCAGCAGAGATTTAGACACTGAAGCTTTCTTT
TRBV25-1	.	.	TRBJ2-3	CASSGTPGHTFTDTQYF	TGTGCCAGCAGTGGCACCCCGGGACATACTTTCACAGATACGCAGTATTTT
TRBV7-9	TRBD1	few	TRBJ2-2	CASSLLTGQGRPGELFF	TGTGCCAGCAGCTTGTTAACGGGACAGGGTCGCCCCGGGGAGCTGTTTTTT
TRBV11-2	.	.	TRBJ2-3	CASSPRVVISTDTQYF	TGTGCCAGCAGCCCCCGGGTGGTGATTAGCACAGATACGCAGTATTTT
TRBV19	.	few	TRBJ2-1	CASSTYGGAYNEQFF	TGTGCCAGTAGTACATACGGGGGTGCCTACAATGAGCAGTTCTTC
TRBV2	.	many	TRBJ2-2	CASSELGGSGGELFF	TGTGCCAGCAGTGAACTTGGGGGTTCAGGCGGGGAGCTGTTTTTT
TRBV12-3/TRBV12-4	TRBD1	many	TRBJ2-1	CASKPGQGPNNEQFF	TGTGCCAGCAAGCCCGGACAGGGTCCGAACAATGAGCAGTTCTTC
TRBV2	TRBD2	few	TRBJ2-7	CASSVTSGAYEQYF	TGTGCCAGCAGTGTGACTAGCGGGGCCTACGAGCAGTACTTC
TRBV10-3	TRBD1	many	TRBJ1-2	CAIKGQRQGVGYTF	TGTGCCATCAAAGGTCAGAGACAGGGGGTTGGCTACACCTTC
TRBV12-3/TRBV12-4	TRBD1	.	TRBJ1-5	CASSLGQGAGNQPQHF	TGTGCCAGCAGTTTGGGACAGGGGGCAGGGAATCAGCCCCAGCATTTT
TRBV2	.	many	TRBJ1-5	CASSDDQPQHF	TGTGCCAGCAGTGATGATCAGCCCCAGCATTTT
TRBV25-1	.	many	TRBJ1-1	CASSDDTSNTEAFF	TGTGCCAGCAGTGATGACACTTCGAACACTGAAGCTTTCTTT
TRBV5-5	TRBD1	.	TRBJ2-2	CASSLDYDRVTGELFF	TGTGCCAGCAGCTTGGATTATGACAGGGTGACCGGGGAGCTGTTTTTT
TRBV7-9	.	few	TRBJ1-4	CASSPLGGGNVGEKLFF	TGTGCCAGCAGCCCCCTCGGTGGGGGCAACGTAGGTGAAAAACTGTTTTTT
TRBV19	.	.	TRBJ1-5	CASSVQGISNQPQHF	TGTGCCAGTAGTGTACAGGGAATTAGCAATCAGCCCCAGCATTTT
TRBV19	TRBD1	.	TRBJ2-4	CASSIQGALVAQYF	TGTGCCAGTAGTATACAGGGGGCCTTGGTGGCCCAGTACTTC
TRBV30	.	many	TRBJ2-3	CAWTGSTDTQYF	TGTGCCTGGACGGGCAGCACAGATACGCAGTATTTT
TRBV20-1	.	many	TRBJ2-5	CSAGSLETQYF	TGCAGCGCGGGGAGCTTGGAGACCCAGTACTTC
TRBV27	.	many	TRBJ2-7	CASSLSGVSRILGEQYF	TGTGCCAGCAGTTTATCGGGGGTGTCGCGGATCCTAGGCGAGCAGTACTTC
TRBV7-9	.	many	TRBJ2-7	CASSPKTDSYEQYF	TGTGCCAGCAGTCCGAAGACGGACTCCTACGAGCAGTACTTC
TRBV15	TRBD2	few	TRBJ2-1	CATSRAGGYNEQFF	TGTGCCACCAGCAGAGCGGGGGGTTACAATGAGCAGTTCTTC
TRBV28	TRBD2	many	TRBJ2-5	CASSHLLISWTSPATQYF	TGTGCCAGCAGTCACCTCCTGATCTCTTGGACTAGCCCGGCAACCCAGTACTTC
TRBV7-9	TRBD1	.	TRBJ1-1	CASSLVNRRTGGEGYTEAFF	TGTGCCAGCAGCTTAGTGAACAGGCGAACAGGGGGCGAGGGGTACACTGAAGCTTTCTTT
TRBV6-1	.	few	TRBJ1-1	CASFASLNTEAFF	TGTGCCAGCTTTGCCAGTCTGAACACTGAAGCTTTCTTT
TRBV12-3/TRBV12-4	.	many	TRBJ2-7	CASTLGVPYEQYF	TGTGCCAGCACCTTGGGTGTTCCCTACGAGCAGTACTTC
TRBV25-1	TRBD1	.	TRBJ2-7	CASRTSGQSYEQYF	TGTGCCAGCCGCACCTCGGGACAGTCCTACGAGCAGTACTTC
TRBV2	.	many	TRBJ2-6	CASRLSGADGANVLTF	TGTGCCAGCAGGCTCTCGGGGGCGGATGGGGCCAACGTCCTGACTTTC
TRBV30	TRBD1	many	TRBJ2-7	CAWSGRDRRYEQYF	TGTGCCTGGAGTGGCCGGGACAGACGTTACGAGCAGTACTTC
TRBV7-9	.	many	TRBJ1-1	CASSRDIANTEAFF	TGTGCCAGCAGCCGTGACATAGCAAACACTGAAGCTTTCTTT
TRBV20-1	TRBD1	many	TRBJ1-1	CSARDAGTGNTEAFF	TGCAGTGCTAGAGATGCCGGGACAGGTAACACTGAAGCTTTCTTT
TRBV4-1	.	.	TRBJ2-2	CASSHYTGELFF	TGCGCCAGCAGCCACTACACCGGGGAGCTGTTTTTT
TRBV18	TRBD1	many	TRBJ1-2	CASSPSDRAHGYTF	TGTGCCAGCTCACCATCGGACAGGGCCCATGGCTACACCTTC
TRBV5-4	TRBD2	.	TRBJ2-3	CASSLTSGPTDTQYF	TGTGCCAGCAGCTTGACTAGCGGCCCCACAGATACGCAGTATTTT
TRBV2	.	many	TRBJ2-2	CASSDSSSANTGELFF	TGTGCCAGCAGTGACAGTAGTTCGGCCAACACCGGGGAGCTGTTTTTT
TRBV2	TRBD2	many	TRBJ2-6	CASSEGGAGANVLTF	TGTGCCAGCAGTGAGGGAGGGGCTGGGGCCAACGTCCTGACTTTC
TRBV11-3	TRBD2	few	TRBJ2-7	CASSLDRGGNEQYF	TGTGCCAGCAGCTTAGATCGGGGAGGGAACGAGCAGTACTTC
TRBV6-1	.	few	TRBJ2-7	CASCRIPYEQYF	TGTGCCAGCTGTCGCATCCCCTACGAGCAGTACTTC
TRBV30	.	many	TRBJ2-5	CAWSFVWQETQYF	TGTGCCTGGAGTTTCGTGTGGCAAGAGACCCAGTACTTC
TRBV5-6	.	few	TRBJ2-3	CASSPQGSLRGSDTQYF	TGTGCCAGCAGCCCCCAGGGAAGTCTTCGGGGGTCAGATACGCAGTATTTT